The 14 T cell receptor beta chains below come from one sample, sequenced in a study of T cells in Graves' hyperthyroidism and ophthalmopathy. The source material, RNA transcripts, was used to amplify TCR beta CDR3 regions. HTBI primers drove first-round RT-PCR of the TCR CDR3. TCRdb reanalysed the multiplex PCR reads using MiXCR and keeps one entry per CDR3 protein. Of tens of thousands of distinct CDR3 sequences listed, roughly 46% are singletons. Source material: blood. The source is a young woman with Graves' hyperthyroidism.

The chain uses TRBV10-3 and TRBJ2-5, with 8 bases fitting TRBD1. Germline-derived CDR1 and CDR2 are ENHRY and SYGVKD. The CDR3 is made up of 14 amino acids. After removal of 6 bases from V and 4 bases from J, the junction contained 7 bases not matched to a gene. The CDR3 DNA follows: TGTGCCATCAGCAGGACAGGGCGTACAGAGACCCAGTACTTC. Protein product: CAISRTGRTETQYF.

Remarks on this clonotype: The junction differs from germline at one of its ends, possibly a read error. The chain couples TRBV12-3 or TRBV12-4 to TRBJ1-2, with a possible D match to TRBD1 (5 bases). The CDR3 is 14 amino acids. The CDR3 here is CAGSLLPRDYGYAF. CDR3 bases: TGTGCCGGCAGTTTACTCCCCAGGGACTATGGCTACGCCTTC.

V is TRBV19 and J is TRBJ1-2, with 7 bases lining up with TRBD1. CDR1 is LNHDA and CDR2 is SQIVND in the germline V gene (reference sequence). Unmatched junction bases numbered 4, after V lost 5 bases and J lost 7 bases. This CDR3 spans 12 amino acids. The CDR3 DNA reads as TGTGCCAGTAGTGCACGACAGGGTGGCTACACCTTC. Translating it yields CASSARQGGYTF.

V usage is TRBV14 and J usage is TRBJ2-7, with 7 bases fitting TRBD2. The CDR3 length is 14 residues. Germline assignment: CDR1 SGHDN and CDR2 FVKESK. V was clipped by 0 bases and J by 1 base; unmatched bases: 0. The CDR3 protein is CASSQDGRSYEQYF. The CDR3 DNA follows: TGTGCCAGCAGCCAAGACGGGAGGTCCTACGAGCAGTACTTC.

This clonotype was found many times. V is TRBV3-1 and J is TRBJ2-7; the D is unclear. Trimming pared 5 bases from V and 3 bases from J, leaving 14 bases between. CDR3 length equals 14 residues. Germline CDR1 and CDR2: LGHDT and YNNKEL (reference sequence). The CDR3 DNA follows: TGTGCCAGCAGCTCACGTCAGGAGTTCTACGAGCAGTACTTC. Residues: CASSSRQEFYEQYF.

By proportion, this clonotype is medium-sized. The rearrangement links TRBV10-1 to TRBJ2-1; no definite D call. Germline V CDR1 and CDR2: WNHNN, SYGVQD (reference sequence). Trimming took 4 bases from V and 8 from J, leaving 15 bases between them. This CDR3 contains 14 residues. CDR3 DNA: TGCGCCAGCAGTGGTGGCGAGGCCTTAGATGAGCAGTTCTTC. Amino acid sequence: CASSGGEALDEQFF.

Of note for this clonotype: Germline is not matched at one junction end, which may reflect a read error. The chain combines TRBV19 with TRBJ2-7, with 11 positions matching TRBD2. Germline values: CDR1 LNHDA, CDR2 SQIVND (reference sequence). This CDR3 region has 13 residues. In DNA form, the CDR3 reads TGTGCCAGTAGTACGGCTAGCGGGAGGTCCCGGGTCTTC. This translates into CASSTASGRSRVF.

Notes on this clonotype: One end of the junction does not line up with germline, which may come from a read error. V is TRBV20-1 and J is TRBJ1-2; 7 nucleotides match TRBD1. The CDR3 spans 11 residues. Germline V gene lookup returns CDR1 DFQATT and CDR2 SNEGSKA (reference sequence). As DNA, the CDR3 is TGCAGTGCCCTAGGACAGGTCGTTGATCACTTC. It is translated as CSALGQVVDHF.

The table lists this clonotype with many counts. The chain is built from TRBV9 and TRBJ2-1; D gene unclear. In germline, CDR1 is SGDLS, CDR2 YYNGEE. The CDR3 spans 12 residues. The V gene lost 2 bases and the J gene lost 3 bases, with 3 bases spanning the gap. Written as DNA, the CDR3 is TGTGCCAGCAGCGTGGACTACAATGAGCAGTTCTTC. This gives the protein CASSVDYNEQFF.

As regards this clonotype: At one boundary the junction diverges from the germline segment, which might be a read error. This chain uses TRBV5-1 with TRBJ1-1; the D gene is possibly TRBD1 (5 bases). The CDR3 runs to 13 residues. Germline V gives CDR1 SGHRS, CDR2 YFSETQ. This CDR3 is CASRERGGTGAFF. The CDR3 DNA reads as TGCGCCAGCCGGGAACGGGGGGGGACTGGAGCTTTCTTT.

The chain links TRBV19 to TRBJ1-4, with TRBD1 matching 8 bases. The CDR3 contains 13 residues. Germline CDR1 and CDR2: LNHDA and SQIVND (reference sequence). The V gene end was trimmed by 5 bases and the J gene end by 8 bases; junction bases not matched to a gene: 4. The CDR3 DNA follows: TGTGCCAGTAGTGTGGGGGACAGGGAAAAACTGTTTTTT. It codes for CASSVGDREKLFF. The variable domain in full, with the rest retrieved from reference TRBV19 and TRBJ1-4, is DGGITQSPKYLFRKEGQNVTLSCEQNLNHDAMYWYRQDPGQGLRLIYYSQIVNDFQKGDIAEGYSVSREKKESFPLTVTSAQKNPTAFYLCASSVGDREKLFFGSGTQLSVL.

There are a few counts of this clonotype. This sequence joins TRBV18 and TRBJ2-3; 9 bases agree with TRBD2. Trimming at V came to 6 bases and at J to 2 bases, leaving 6 bases not matched to a gene. The germline V gene has CDR1 KGHSH and CDR2 LQKENI. The CDR3 is made up of 15 amino acids. CDR3 sequence (DNA): TGTGCCAGCTCTCCTAGCGGGGAGTCCACAGATACGCAGTATTTT. Amino acid sequence: CASSPSGESTDTQYF.

This clonotype is termed medium-sized. The rearrangement joins TRBV10-2 to TRBJ1-4; no firm D call. The ends were cut back, 2 bases at V and 4 bases at J, with 8 bases in the middle. The CDR3 has 14 residues. CDR1 and CDR2 from the germline V gene are WSHSY and SAAADI. CDR3: CASSEDNVNEKLFF. CDR3 nucleotide sequence: TGCGCCAGCAGTGAGGACAACGTTAATGAAAAACTGTTTTTT.

This clonotype has only one observation. One end of the junction varies from germline; a read error may be responsible. V is TRBV4-1 and J is TRBJ1-3, with D unresolved. The CDR3 sequence is 20 residues long. Germline V gene sequence: CDR1 MGHRA, CDR2 YSYEKL. Here the CDR3 reads CASSQDRVSPTLYSGDTIYF. CDR3 in DNA: TGCGCCAGCAGCCAAGATCGGGTTTCTCCTACTCTTTACTCTGGAGACACCATATATTTT.